These 32 T cell receptor beta chains were sequenced from one sample in a study of CD8 T cells in ankylosing spondylitis. TCRdb re-analysed the 5' RACE reads in MiXCR, keeping a single row per CDR3 protein. The table has roughly 220,000 distinct CDR3 sequences, over 9.5% seen once. The sample comprised blood, either unsorted or a sorted T cell fraction (not recorded which). Every receptor here comes from a male donor with ankylosing spondylitis or in good health (not recorded which).

This clonotype was detected ten times or more. The rearrangement links TRBV28 to TRBJ1-2; maybe TRBD1 (5 bases). Germline CDR1 and CDR2: MDHEN and SYDVKM. V lost 4 bases, J lost 3 bases, and 15 bases lay in between. This CDR3 is 15 amino acids long. The CDR3 is CASSSTLGGDYGYTF. CDR3 coding DNA: TGTGCCAGCAGTTCAACCCTCGGGGGGGACTATGGCTACACCTTC.

The chain employs TRBV3-1 and TRBJ1-4, with D uncertain. CDR3 length: 14 amino acids. Trimming cost V 4 bases and J 8 bases, with 14 bases left between them. CDR1 and CDR2 (germline): LGHDT, YNNKEL (reference sequence). The CDR3 DNA is TGTGCCAGCAGCCGATCTTTATCAGAGGAAAAACTGTTTTTT. The encoded protein is CASSRSLSEEKLFF.

In its sample, this clonotype was seen many times. This chain joins TRBV12-3 or TRBV12-4 and TRBJ1-5; the match to TRBD1 covers 7 bases. The J segment lost 1 base and the V segment lost 4 bases, leaving 4 bases of the junction unmatched. There are 15 residues in the CDR3. In DNA form, the CDR3 reads TGTGCCAGCAGTTCCTGGACAGGAAGCAATCAGCCCCAGCATTTT. Translated, it gives CASSSWTGSNQPQHF.

This clonotype was seen ten or more times. The CDR3 is CASSQEALEADTQYF. Written as DNA, the CDR3 is TGTGCCAGCAGCCAAGAAGCCCTGGAGGCAGATACGCAGTATTTT. V usage is TRBV4-2 and J usage is TRBJ2-3; a weak D match, TRBD2 (5 bases). Trimming stripped 0 bases from V and 4 bases from J, with 11 bases between. This CDR3 has 15 residues. Germline lookup yields CDR1 LGHNA and CDR2 YNFKEQ.

The V call is TRBV6-2 or TRBV6-3, the J call TRBJ2-7, with D maybe TRBD2 (6 bases). The CDR3 totals 12 residues. The V end lost 2 bases, the J end lost 5 bases, and 7 bases lay between the germline ends. The germline gives CDR1 MNHEY, CDR2 SVGEGT. The CDR3, as DNA: TGTGCCAGCAGTTACGCGGGGAACGAGCAGTACTTC. It translates to CASSYAGNEQYF.

This sequence joins TRBV18 and TRBJ2-3, with D tentatively TRBD2 (5 bases). The germline CDR1 and CDR2 sequences are KGHSH and LQKENI. The CDR3 is made up of 16 amino acids. Trimming pared 5 bases from V and 4 bases from J, leaving 19 bases between. CDR3 nucleotides: TGTGCCAGCTCATCACTACTGAGGGAGTCGGCAGATACGCAGTATTTT. Protein product: CASSSLLRESADTQYF.

V usage is TRBV2 and J usage is TRBJ2-7, with D perhaps TRBD2 (5 bases). Trimming left V 3 bases short and J 6 bases short, with 9 bases between. There are 12 residues in the CDR3. Germline values: CDR1 SNHLY, CDR2 FYNNEI. In nucleotides, the CDR3 is TGTGCCAGCAGTGAGAGCGGCGGCGAGCAGTACTTC. Its translation: CASSESGGEQYF.

This clonotype was found many times. V and J are TRBV5-1 and TRBJ2-2; D gene uncertain. Trimming removed 4 bases from V and 0 bases from J, with 10 bases in between. The germline CDR1 and CDR2 sequences are SGHRS and YFSETQ. The CDR3 covers 15 residues. CDR3 DNA: TGCGCCAGCAGCCCGGACCGCGCGAACACCGGGGAGCTGTTTTTT. Amino acid sequence: CASSPDRANTGELFF.

V is TRBV3-1 and J is TRBJ2-7, with D maybe TRBD2 (5 bases). The CDR3 is made up of 15 amino acids. Trimming removed 4 bases at V and 4 bases at J, with 17 bases between. Germline CDR1 reads LGHDT; CDR2 reads YNNKEL (reference sequence). This chain's CDR3 is CASSPVGGYSYEQYF. In DNA, the CDR3 is TGTGCCAGCAGCCCCGTTGGAGGATACTCTTACGAGCAGTACTTC.

This clonotype occurred many times. The V gene is TRBV4-2, the J gene TRBJ1-6; 8 nucleotides line up with TRBD1. CDR3 size: 15 residues. CDR1 is LGHNA, CDR2 YNFKEQ, per germline. J lost 9 bases, V lost 4 bases, and 8 bases had no gene match. CDR3 nucleotide sequence: TGTGCCAGCAGCCGATTTGAAACAGGGGGTTCACCCCTCCACTTT. This encodes CASSRFETGGSPLHF.

This clonotype was observed at least ten times. The chain uses TRBV5-1 and TRBJ2-2, with unresolved D. This CDR3 is 14 amino acids long. V dropped 0 bases and J dropped 4 bases, with 7 bases sitting between them. Germline-derived CDR1 and CDR2 are SGHRS and YFSETQ. CDR3 nucleotides: TGCGCCAGCAGCTTGGCCTACAGCACCGGGGAGCTGTTTTTT. Translation gives CASSLAYSTGELFF.

The gene calls are TRBV15 and TRBJ2-7; tentative D call: TRBD1 (6 bases). Deletions cut 3 bases from V and 5 bases from J, with 11 bases between. Per the germline V gene, CDR1 is LNHNV and CDR2 is YYDKDF (reference sequence). This CDR3 spans 13 amino acids. CDR3 protein: CATSRGAPHEQYF. The CDR3 DNA reads TGTGCCACCAGCAGGGGGGCACCCCACGAGCAGTACTTC.

This clonotype was counted ten times or more. The chain employs TRBV7-9 and TRBJ1-6; D uncertain. Trimming pared 1 base from V and 11 bases from J, leaving 9 bases between. CDR1 and CDR2 from the germline V gene are SEHNR and FQNEAQ (reference sequence). This CDR3 region has 13 residues. The CDR3 reads CASSLERETPLHF. In DNA form, the CDR3 reads TGTGCCAGCAGCTTAGAACGGGAAACACCCCTCCACTTT.

This clonotype was counted at least ten times. The V and J genes are TRBV27 and TRBJ1-2; 10 bases are shared with TRBD1. The CDR3 covers 15 residues. Trimming at V came to 5 bases and at J to 3 bases, leaving 6 bases not matched to a gene. The germline V gene has CDR1 MNHEY and CDR2 SMNVEV (reference sequence). Here the CDR3 reads CASSLSGTGDYGYTF. In DNA, the CDR3 is TGTGCCAGCAGTCTCTCCGGGACAGGGGACTATGGCTACACCTTC.

This clonotype has ten or more counts. This rearrangement joins TRBV28 to TRBJ1-1; possibly TRBD1 for D (5 bases). The V gene lost 5 bases and the J gene lost 5 bases, with 24 bases spanning the gap. This CDR3 has 17 residues. Germline V gene lookup returns CDR1 MDHEN and CDR2 SYDVKM. The CDR3 sequence: CASSPSQLGREMTEAFF. In DNA, the CDR3 is TGTGCCAGCAGTCCCTCTCAATTGGGCAGGGAGATGACTGAAGCTTTCTTT.

This clonotype has at least ten counts. The chain uses TRBV7-2 and TRBJ2-5; TRBD1 is a possible D gene (5 bases). V lost 3 bases, J lost 4 bases, and 6 bases lay in between. Per germline, CDR1 SGHTA and CDR2 FQGNSA. The CDR3 extends over 12 amino acids. The CDR3 loop reads CASSFTGETQYF. The CDR3 DNA is TGTGCCAGCAGCTTTACAGGAGAGACCCAGTACTTC. Using reference TRBV7-2 and TRBJ2-5 for the parts outside the CDR3, the full variable domain is GAGVSQSPSNKVTEKGKDVELRCDPISGHTALYWYRQSLGQGLEFLIYFQGNSAPDKSGLPSDRFSAERTGGSVSTLTIQRTQQEDSAVYLCASSFTGETQYFGPGTRLLVL.

The rearrangement uses TRBV5-6 and TRBJ2-5, with no clear D. The CDR3 sequence is 16 residues long. Trimming removed 4 bases at V and 5 bases at J, with 21 bases between. Germline assignment: CDR1 SGHDT and CDR2 YYEEEE. The chain's CDR3 is CASSIIYTATRETQYF. DNA of the CDR3: TGTGCCAGCAGCATCATCTATACTGCTACTCGGGAGACCCAGTACTTC.

This sequence joins TRBV5-1 and TRBJ1-4; a weak D match, TRBD1 (5 bases). V lost 4 bases, J lost 5 bases, and 12 bases lay in between. Germline V CDR1 and CDR2: SGHRS, YFSETQ. This CDR3 spans 14 amino acids. The CDR3 coding sequence is TGCGCCAGCAGCACAGGACAAGAGAATGAAAAACTGTTTTTT. This sequence encodes CASSTGQENEKLFF.

This clonotype has ten or more counts. The chain has TRBV7-2 and TRBJ2-5; D is uncertain. Between the trimmed V and J ends, which lost 2 bases and 5 bases, there was a span of 6 bases. The germline gives CDR1 SGHTA, CDR2 FQGNSA. The CDR3 consists of 12 residues. The CDR3: CASSLQRETQYF. The CDR3 coding sequence is TGTGCCAGCAGCTTACAACGGGAGACCCAGTACTTC.

In its sample, this clonotype was seen a few times. This chain connects TRBV27 to TRBJ1-6, with D possibly matching TRBD1 (6 bases). This CDR3 comprises 16 residues. In germline, CDR1 is MNHEY, CDR2 SMNVEV (reference sequence). Trimming took 8 bases from V and 10 from J, leaving 24 bases between them. The CDR3 is CASSPLPPGAGSPLHF. The DNA for the CDR3 is TGTGCCAGCTCTCCCCTGCCTCCGGGGGCAGGGTCACCCCTCCACTTT.

There are many counts of this clonotype. The chain is built from TRBV3-1 and TRBJ1-5, with D possibly matching TRBD1 (6 bases). The CDR3 is 16 residues long. Trimming removed 0 bases at V and 4 bases at J, with 13 bases between. Per germline, CDR1 LGHDT and CDR2 YNNKEL (reference sequence). The CDR3 DNA follows: TGTGCCAGCAGCCAAGATGCAGGGGAGGGGAATCAGCCCCAGCATTTT. It translates to CASSQDAGEGNQPQHF. The whole variable domain, remainder taken from reference TRBV3-1 and TRBJ1-5, is DTAVSQTPKYLVTQMGNDKSIKCEQNLGHDTMYWYKQDSKKFLKIMFSYNNKELIINETVPNRFSPKSPDKAHLNLHINSLELGDSAVYFCASSQDAGEGNQPQHFGDGTRLSIL.

Ten or more counts support this clonotype. The chain has TRBV13 and TRBJ2-3, with 7 bases matching TRBD2. The germline V gene has CDR1 PRHDT and CDR2 FYEKMQ (reference sequence). After removal of 5 bases from V and 1 base from J, the junction contained 6 bases not matched to a gene. This CDR3 is built from 15 residues. For the CDR3, the DNA is TGTGCCAGCAGCACAAAGGCGGGGGGCACAGATACGCAGTATTTT. Translation gives CASSTKAGGTDTQYF.

About this clonotype: A much larger clonotype is one base distant, so this may be a read error. V is TRBV6-1 and J is TRBJ2-2; D uncertain. The CDR3 spans 14 residues. Germline-derived CDR1 and CDR2 are MNHNS and SASEGT. The CDR3 region is CASRGLINIGELFF. CDR3 nucleotides: TGTGCCAGCAGAGGGCTGATAAACATCGGGGAGCTGTTTTTT.

This clonotype was picked up many times. This chain joins TRBV5-5 and TRBJ1-1, with 9 bases lining up with TRBD1. J gave up 5 bases and V 5 bases, and 7 bases lay outside the gene matches. This CDR3 contains 14 residues. Germline V CDR1 and CDR2: SGHKS, YYEKEE (reference sequence). This chain's CDR3 is CASRMGQGRTEAFF. CDR3 nucleotide sequence: TGTGCCAGCAGGATGGGACAGGGAAGGACTGAAGCTTTCTTT.

This clonotype was detected ten times or more. The chain couples TRBV5-1 to TRBJ2-1, with 10 nucleotides matching TRBD1. Trimming at V came to 4 bases and at J to 2 bases, leaving 3 bases not matched to a gene. This CDR3 is 15 amino acids long. Germline loops: CDR1 SGHRS, CDR2 YFSETQ. DNA for the CDR3: TGCGCCAGCAGCCCAGGGACAGGGGCCTACAATGAGCAGTTCTTC. This encodes CASSPGTGAYNEQFF. Complete variable domain (other parts from reference TRBV5-1 and TRBJ2-1): KAGVTQTPRYLIKTRGQQVTLSCSPISGHRSVSWYQQTPGQGLQFLFEYFSETQRNKGNFPGRFSGRQFSNSRSEMNVSTLELGDSALYLCASSPGTGAYNEQFFGPGTRLTVL.

The chain has TRBV28 and TRBJ1-2, with TRBD1 as a possible D gene (6 bases). Germline CDR1 and CDR2: MDHEN and SYDVKM. CDR3 length: 12 residues. The V end was cut by 4 bases, the J end by 7 bases, with 10 bases between. CDR3 region: CASSWDISGYTF. The CDR3 DNA sequence: TGTGCCAGCAGTTGGGACATTAGTGGCTACACCTTC.

As DNA, the CDR3 is TGTGCCAGCAGCACTGACAGGGTTAATCAGCCCCAGCATTTT. As protein: CASSTDRVNQPQHF. The rearrangement joins TRBV6-1 to TRBJ1-5; 7 bases fit TRBD1. CDR1 and CDR2 from the germline V gene are MNHNS and SASEGT. The junction had 6 bases not matched to a gene; V was cut back by 6 bases and J by 4 bases. This CDR3 has 14 amino acids.

This clonotype was seen at least ten times. DNA for the CDR3: TGTGCCAGCAGCTTCCAGGCTGGATCTGTGTACTTC. Its protein product is CASSFQAGSVYF. This chain uses TRBV7-2 with TRBJ2-7; the D is unclear. Trimming left V 3 bases short and J 12 bases short, with 15 bases between. CDR1 and CDR2 (germline): SGHTA, FQGNSA. The CDR3 is 12 residues long. The full variable domain, its missing parts supplied by reference TRBV7-2 and TRBJ2-7, is GAGVSQSPSNKVTEKGKDVELRCDPISGHTALYWYRQSLGQGLEFLIYFQGNSAPDKSGLPSDRFSAERTGGSVSTLTIQRTQQEDSAVYLCASSFQAGSVYFGPGTRLTVT.

This clonotype was seen at least ten times. The rearrangement links TRBV15 to TRBJ2-6; TRBD2 is a possible D gene (6 bases). The length of the CDR3 is 20 residues. Trimming left V 5 bases short and J 4 bases short, with 27 bases between. Germline lookup yields CDR1 LNHNV and CDR2 YYDKDF (reference sequence). CDR3 bases: TGTGCCACCAGCGGGGGGAAGGGGAAAATCGGGACCACCGGGGCCAACGTCCTGACTTTC. It yields the protein CATSGGKGKIGTTGANVLTF.

This clonotype has at least ten counts. V usage is TRBV6-2 or TRBV6-3 and J usage is TRBJ2-7; a weak D match, TRBD1 (5 bases). The V and J ends lost 6 bases and 1 base respectively, with 22 bases between them. The CDR3 runs to 17 residues. Germline V gene sequence: CDR1 MNHEY, CDR2 SVGEGT. CDR3 bases: TGTGCCAGCAGACAAGGAAGCAGGGCCCTCATTTCCTACGAGCAGTACTTC. It yields the protein CASRQGSRALISYEQYF.

The chain uses TRBV7-9 and TRBJ2-4; 14 bases align to TRBD2. Trimming cost V 5 bases and J 7 bases; bases outside gene matches: 7. The CDR3 covers 16 residues. The germline gives CDR1 SEHNR, CDR2 FQNEAQ (reference sequence). The CDR3 nucleotides read TGTGCCAGCAGCGGGGGACTAGCGGGGGCTTCTAACATTCAGTACTTC. Amino acids: CASSGGLAGASNIQYF.

Many counts were recorded for this clonotype. DNA of the CDR3: TGTGCCAGCAGTGAGACAGGGCCCGATACGCAGTATTTT. This codes for CASSETGPDTQYF. This chain links TRBV28 with TRBJ2-3; the match to TRBD1 covers 7 bases. The CDR3 is 13 residues long. CDR1 is MDHEN and CDR2 is SYDVKM in the germline V gene. Unmatched junction bases numbered 5, after V lost 5 bases and J lost 6 bases.